This TCR beta chain was sequenced during a study of CD8+ T cells in alopecia areata. Extracted RNA was reverse transcribed, and the resulting cDNA served as sequencing template. Assay: immunoSEQ multiplex PCR; the TCRdb copy retains only in-frame clones and omits some. This table has 70,000 to 95,000 clones, just over 50% appearing once. The source material was NKG2D-high CD8+ T cells sorted from blood. The source of this sequence is a human donor with alopecia areata.

The CDR3 DNA sequence: TGTGCCAGCAGGTGGACAGGGTTCCACGAGCAGTACTTC. It specifies CASRWTGFHEQYF. The rearrangement links TRBV6-6 to TRBJ2-7; 8 bases are a match to TRBD1. The V gene's germline CDR1 is MNHNY and CDR2 SVGAGI (reference sequence). Losses at the gene ends were 6 bases for V and 5 bases for J; bases not matched to a gene: 6. This CDR3 contains 13 residues.